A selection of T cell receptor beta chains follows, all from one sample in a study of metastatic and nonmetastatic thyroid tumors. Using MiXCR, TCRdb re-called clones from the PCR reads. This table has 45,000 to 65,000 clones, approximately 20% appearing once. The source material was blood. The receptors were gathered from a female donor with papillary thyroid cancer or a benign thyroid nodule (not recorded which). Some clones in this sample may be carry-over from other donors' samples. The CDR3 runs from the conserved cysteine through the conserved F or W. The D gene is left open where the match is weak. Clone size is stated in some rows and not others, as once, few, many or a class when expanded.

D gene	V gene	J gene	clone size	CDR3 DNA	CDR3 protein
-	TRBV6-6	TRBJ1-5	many	TGTGCCAGCAGTTACTCGGGGCCTAGAGGGCTCCAGCCCCAGCATTTT	CASSYSGPRGLQPQHF
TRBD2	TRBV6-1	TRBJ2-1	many	TGTGCCAGCAGTGTAACTAGCGGGAGGGGTAGTGAGCAGTTCTTC	CASSVTSGRGSEQFF
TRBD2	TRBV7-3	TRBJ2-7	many	TGTGCCAGCAGCTTATACAAGCGGGAGAGCGGCGAGCAGTACTTC	CASSLYKRESGEQYF
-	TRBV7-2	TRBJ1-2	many	TGTGCCAGCAGCTTAATCGGACTTCAAGATGGCTACACCTTC	CASSLIGLQDGYTF
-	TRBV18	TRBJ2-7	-	TGTGCCAGCTCACCGCCAAGCGGGCTTTACGAGCAGTACTTC	CASSPPSGLYEQYF
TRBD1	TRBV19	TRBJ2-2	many	TGTGCCAGTAGTCCCCGGGACAGGGAGGACCGGGAGCTGTTTTTT	CASSPRDREDRELFF
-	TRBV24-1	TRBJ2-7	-	TGTGCCACTAGACGCCGGGGTTTCACACCCTACGAGCAGTACTTC	CATRRRGFTPYEQYF
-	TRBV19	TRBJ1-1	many	TGTGCCAGTAGTATCGGGACAATCTGGACTGAAGCTTTCTTT	CASSIGTIWTEAFF
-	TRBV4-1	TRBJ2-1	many	TGCGCCAGCAGCCAAGGTCTACTCTTCTCCTACAATGAGCAGTTCTTC	CASSQGLLFSYNEQFF
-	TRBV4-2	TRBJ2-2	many	TGTGCCAGCAGCCAATTTGGAGGGACCACCGGGGAGCTGTTTTTT	CASSQFGGTTGELFF
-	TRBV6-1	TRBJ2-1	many	TGTGCCAGCAGTTGGAGACAGGACAATGAGCAGTTCTTC	CASSWRQDNEQFF
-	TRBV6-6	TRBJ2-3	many	TGTGCCAGCAGTTACGACGGGTCCTTCACAGATACGCAGTATTTT	CASSYDGSFTDTQYF
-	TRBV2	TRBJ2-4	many	TGTGCCGGGCTAGTAAAAAACATTCAGTACTTC	CAGLVKNIQYF
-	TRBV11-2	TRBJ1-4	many	TGTGCCAGCACCTTGAGTGGGAAAAAACTGTTTTTT	CASTLSGKKLFF
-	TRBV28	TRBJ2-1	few	TGTGCCAGCAGTTTAGTTTACAATGAGCAGTTCTTC	CASSLVYNEQFF
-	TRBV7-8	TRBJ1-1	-	TGTGCCAGCAGCTTCGCCAGGGGCACCGAAGCTTTCTTT	CASSFARGTEAFF
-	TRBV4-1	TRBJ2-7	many	TGCGCCAGCAGCCAAGATCCAGGGGCGGGGGAGCAGTACTTC	CASSQDPGAGEQYF
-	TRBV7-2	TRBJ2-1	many	TGTGCCAGCAGCTCTTCTAGTTATGTGCAGTTCTTC	CASSSSSYVQFF
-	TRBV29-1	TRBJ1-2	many	TGCAGCGTTGTCGGGACACTGGGAAAAGGCTACACCTTC	CSVVGTLGKGYTF
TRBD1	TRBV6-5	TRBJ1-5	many	TGTGCCAGCAGTTACAACGGACAGGGAAATCAGCCCCAGCATTTT	CASSYNGQGNQPQHF
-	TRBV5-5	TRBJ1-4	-	TGTGCCAGCAGCCAGGCATACAGAGATACTAATGAAAAACTGTTTTTT	CASSQAYRDTNEKLFF
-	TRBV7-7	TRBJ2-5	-	TGTGCTAGCAGCCCCGGGACTGAAAAGACCCAGTACTTC	CASSPGTEKTQYF
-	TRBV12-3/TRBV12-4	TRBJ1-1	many	TGTGCCACCCGTAATATCGGGAGCCAGGCTTTCTTT	CATRNIGSQAFF
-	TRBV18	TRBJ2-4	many	TGTGCCAGCTCCAAACTCGGGGGCGTTGCCAAAAACATTCAGTACTTC	CASSKLGGVAKNIQYF
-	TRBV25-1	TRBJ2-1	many	TGTGCCAGCAACGGGAACTTTGAGCAGTTCTTC	CASNGNFEQFF
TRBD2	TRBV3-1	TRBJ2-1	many	TGTGCCAGCAGCCCCGGGACTAGCGGGACCGGGGAGCAGTTCTTC	CASSPGTSGTGEQFF
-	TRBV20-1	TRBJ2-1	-	TGCAGTGCTAGAGAGACGACTAGTCGACCATTCTTC	CSARETTSRPFF
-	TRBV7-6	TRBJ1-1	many	TGTGCCAGCAGCCCTCAGGGAACTGAAGCTTTCTTT	CASSPQGTEAFF
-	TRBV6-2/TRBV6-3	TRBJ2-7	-	TGTGCCAGCAGTTACACAGGCGGATACGAGCAGTACTTC	CASSYTGGYEQYF
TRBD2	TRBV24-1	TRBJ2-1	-	TGTGCCACCAGTGACAACCCCCGGACTAGCGGGAGGGCCAATGAGCAGTTCTTC	CATSDNPRTSGRANEQFF
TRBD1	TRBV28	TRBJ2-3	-	TGTGCCAGCAGTTATCTCCAAGGTGGCAGGGGGCCAACAGATACGCAGTATTTT	CASSYLQGGRGPTDTQYF
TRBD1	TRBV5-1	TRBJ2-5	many	TGCGCCAGCAGCAAGGACAGGGGAGAGACCCAGTACTTC	CASSKDRGETQYF
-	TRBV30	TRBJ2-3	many	TGTGCCGCTAGGGTGACTGGCACAGATACGCAGTATTTT	CAARVTGTDTQYF
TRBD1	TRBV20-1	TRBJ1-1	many	TGCAGTGCGGAGCTCGCCGACAGGGGGACTGAAGCTTTCTTT	CSAELADRGTEAFF
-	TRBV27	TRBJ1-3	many	TGTGCCAGCAGCGGAAGGGGGTCTGGAAACACCATATATTTT	CASSGRGSGNTIYF
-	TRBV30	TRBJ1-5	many	TGTGCCTGGACACCGGGACACGTCGGGGGTCAGCCCCAGCATTTT	CAWTPGHVGGQPQHF
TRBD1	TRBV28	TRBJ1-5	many	TGTGCCAGCAGGGCTCTGACAGGGGAATATAATCAGCCCCAGCATTTT	CASRALTGEYNQPQHF
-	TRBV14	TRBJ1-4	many	TGTGCCAGCAGCCAAGTGTATGGGACCCCAACTAATGAAAAACTGTTTTTT	CASSQVYGTPTNEKLFF
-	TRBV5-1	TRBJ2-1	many	TGCGCCAGCAGCACTCTAAGCTCCTACAATGAGCAGTTCTTC	CASSTLSSYNEQFF
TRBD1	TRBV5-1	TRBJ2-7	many	TGCGCCAGCAGCCCCGGGACAGGGACCTACGAGCAGTACTTC	CASSPGTGTYEQYF
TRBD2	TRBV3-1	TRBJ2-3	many	TGTGCCAGCAGCCAGCTAGCGGTAAGCACAGATACGCAGTATTTT	CASSQLAVSTDTQYF
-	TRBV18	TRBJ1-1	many	TGTGCCAGCTCACCTAGTCTCGGGGAATTAGGGGCTTTCTTT	CASSPSLGELGAFF
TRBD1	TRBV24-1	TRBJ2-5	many	TGTGCCACCAGTGATAGAACAGGGGAAGCGCAGGAGACCCAGTACTTC	CATSDRTGEAQETQYF
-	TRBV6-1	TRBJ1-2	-	TGTGACATCAGTGAAGGGCATGCGGCGAACTATGGCTACACCTTC	CDISEGHAANYGYTF
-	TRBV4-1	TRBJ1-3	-	TGCGCCAGCAGCCAAATTGACCTTCTAGTAGGAGACACCATATATTTT	CASSQIDLLVGDTIYF
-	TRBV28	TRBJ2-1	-	TGTTCCAGCGGACCGCGAGGAAATGATCAGTTCTTC	CSSGPRGNDQFF
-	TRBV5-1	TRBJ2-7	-	TGCGCCAGCGGTTATTCGGAGGCAATTGGCGGGAATGTAAACGAGCAGTACTTC	CASGYSEAIGGNVNEQYF
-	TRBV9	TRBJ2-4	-	TGTGCCAGCAGCGGAGGCCTGTTATTGGGAGCCAAAAACATTAAGTACTTC	CASSGGLLLGAKNIKYF
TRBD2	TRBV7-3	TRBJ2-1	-	TGTGCCAGCAGCTCGAATAGCGGGAGTACGAATAAGCAGTTCTTC	CASSSNSGSTNKQFF
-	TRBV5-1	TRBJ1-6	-	TGCGCCAGCAGCTTGGATAAGCAAAACCATTCACCGCGCCACTTC	CASSLDKQNHSPRHF
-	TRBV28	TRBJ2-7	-	TGTGCCAGCATTCCCCCCGTTACCTACGAGCAGTACTTC	CASIPPVTYEQYF
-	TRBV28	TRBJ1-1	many	TGTGCCAGCACTCTCGGCAGGACTGAAGCTTTCTTT	CASTLGRTEAFF
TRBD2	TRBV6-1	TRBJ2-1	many	TGTGCCAGCATGGGGGCTAGCGGGGAGGCCTACAATGAGCAGTTCTTC	CASMGASGEAYNEQFF
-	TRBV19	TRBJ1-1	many	TGTGCCAGTACCTCCCTAATGGGGACTGAAGCTTTCTTT	CASTSLMGTEAFF